This T cell receptor beta chain was observed in a study of T cell responses to AZD1222 COVID-19 vaccine. Germline V gives CDR1 MNHNS, CDR2 SASEGT. This CDR3 is built from 14 residues. The V and J ends lost 2 bases and 7 bases respectively, with 12 bases between them. Overall study results and limits: Two doses of AZD1222 preceded a rise in Spike-specific TCR breadth and depth. The number of AZD1222 recipients seropositive at baseline was only five or six. Regions 160-218 and 743-854 dominated among vaccine-associated CD4 TCRs spanning spike.

TCRdb's copy holds only in-frame clones and misses some; the assay was immunoSEQ multiplex PCR. The repertoire holds 50,000 or so clones, with 80% as singletons. As for this clone: Its specificity is not known.

Analysis merged second doses at about 4 or about 12 weeks. This specimen consisted of peripheral blood, obtained 28 days after the second AZD1222 dose. This receptor was taken from an adult who received the AZD1222 COVID-19 vaccine. The V call is TRBV6-1, the J call TRBJ1-5; D gene ambiguous. For the CDR3, the DNA is TGTGCCAGCAGTGAACGGACCCGGGGACAGCCCCAGCATTTT. Amino acids: CASSERTRGQPQHF.